Below, 7 T cell receptor beta chains from the same sample are listed, as sequenced in a study of T cells in Graves' hyperthyroidism and ophthalmopathy. The investigators amplified TCR beta CDR3 regions from RNA transcripts. The primer set for the first-round RT-PCR of the TCR CDR3 was HTBI. TCRdb re-analysed the multiplex PCR reads in MiXCR, keeping a single row per CDR3 protein. Of approximately 400,000 distinct CDR3 sequences listed, approximately 17% are singletons. The sample taken for sequencing was blood. These receptors were obtained from a man between 18 and 35 years old with Graves' ophthalmopathy.

This clonotype was seen ten or more times. The rearrangement links TRBV5-1 to TRBJ2-3; no clear D. Trimming removed 5 bases from V and 5 bases from J, with 12 bases in between. The CDR3 is 13 amino acids. The germline V gene has CDR1 SGHRS and CDR2 YFSETQ. CDR3 sequence: CASRMGTGDTQYF. CDR3 nucleotide sequence: TGCGCCAGCAGGATGGGTACGGGAGATACGCAGTATTTT.

This clonotype was detected many times. The chain joins TRBV28 to TRBJ2-2, with a possible D match to TRBD1 (6 bases). The CDR3 extends over 15 amino acids. Deletions cut 3 bases from V and 4 bases from J, with 12 bases between. The germline V gene encodes CDR1 MDHEN and CDR2 SYDVKM. The CDR3 spells CASSLRTVITGELFF. The CDR3 nucleotides read TGTGCCAGCAGTTTGCGGACAGTAATCACCGGGGAGCTGTTTTTT.

This clonotype was recorded many times. The V call is TRBV11-2, the J call TRBJ2-7, with D uncertain. This CDR3 contains 16 residues. V was shortened by 5 bases and J by 4 bases, with 21 bases between the two germline ends. The germline gives CDR1 SGHAT, CDR2 FQNNGV. CDR3 DNA sequence: TGTGCCAGCAGCGGAGCGCGGTCAGTAAGGATATACGAGCAGTACTTC. Protein: CASSGARSVRIYEQYF.

This clonotype appeared many times. The chain uses TRBV10-3 and TRBJ2-1, with 12 bases aligning to TRBD1. Germline trimming cut 2 bases from V and 6 bases from J; bases unmatched to any gene: 2. This CDR3 is 15 amino acids long. The germline CDR1 and CDR2 sequences are ENHRY and SYGVKD. The CDR3 loop is CAISEPGQGANEQFF. DNA of the CDR3: TGTGCCATCAGTGAGCCGGGACAGGGGGCCAATGAGCAGTTCTTC.

The gene calls are TRBV19 and TRBJ2-1; TRBD1 agrees at 9 bases. This CDR3 is built from 12 residues. In germline, CDR1 is LNHDA, CDR2 SQIVND (reference sequence). The J segment lost 9 bases and the V segment lost 7 bases, leaving 4 bases of the junction unmatched. CDR3 in amino acids: CASTSTGGEQFF. The CDR3 DNA reads TGTGCCAGTACCTCGACAGGGGGTGAGCAGTTCTTC.

This clonotype was observed a few times. V usage is TRBV6-5 and J usage is TRBJ2-7; maybe TRBD2 (5 bases). CDR1 and CDR2 (germline): MNHEY, SVGAGI. The CDR3 loop spans 14 amino acids. Trimming shortened V by 0 bases and J by 5 bases, and 11 bases separated the two germline ends. CDR3 nucleotides: TGTGCCAGCAGTTACTCGGGAGACCCTAACGAGCAGTACTTC. It codes for CASSYSGDPNEQYF.

The chain joins TRBV6-2 or TRBV6-3 to TRBJ2-3; TRBD1 matches 8 bases. V dropped 6 bases and J dropped 9; count of bases not matched to a gene: 8. This CDR3 has 13 residues. Germline V gives CDR1 MNHEY, CDR2 SVGEGT. The CDR3 DNA reads TGTGCCAGCAGACCCCAGGACAGGGTCACGCAGTATTTT. Protein sequence: CASRPQDRVTQYF.